The clone carrying this T cell receptor (beta chain) was seen only a few times. The germline V and J ends were trimmed by 4 bases and 7 bases, with 14 bases remaining between them. CDR3 length: 14 residues. The germline CDR1 and CDR2 sequences are SGHDN and FVKESK. The data originate from a study of T cells after yellow fever vaccination. Turning to the study itself: Preparation used SMART-Seq v4 Ultra Low Input for the low-cell-number fractions.

One entry per CDR3 protein results from TCRdb running MiXCR on the 5' RACE reads. The table lists 300,000 to 350,000 distinct CDR3 sequences, 4% to 5.5% of them singletons. This receptor was identified in a man aged 18 to 29 who received the YFV17D yellow fever vaccine. Sequencing was performed on PBMCs, taken 15 days after the yellow fever booster vaccination. The V call is TRBV14, the J call TRBJ2-1; D is possibly TRBD1 (5 bases). The chain's CDR3 is CASSPVGAGNEQFF. The CDR3 region has the DNA TGTGCCAGCAGCCCGGTAGGGGCTGGGAATGAGCAGTTCTTC.